This T cell receptor (beta chain) was captured in a study of blood T cell repertoires in COVID-19. At the level of the study: Researchers got acute and convalescent COVID-19 samples from the United States, Italy and Spain. The analysed material was cDNA or gDNA that came from T cells, B-cell-depleted T cells, or PBMCs.

Under the authors' procedure: Estimates of nucleated cell counts were drawn from the amplification of reference gene primers. Some clones are missing from TCRdb's copy, which holds only in-frame ones; the method was immunoSEQ multiplex PCR. Clone size and V and J calls were adopted from that table, with D and trimming inferred from the DNA. This table holds over 300,000 clones, around 90% found once. The CDR3 contains 15 residues. Germline assignment: CDR1 LGHDT and CDR2 YNNKEL (reference sequence). V was clipped by 1 base and J by 1 base, with 11 bases between them. The sequencing input was peripheral blood. The chain employs TRBV3-1 (or the pseudogene TRBV3-2) and TRBJ2-7; weak D call: TRBD1 (6 bases). The receptor was isolated from a man between 18 and 29 years old with active or convalescent COVID-19. CDR3 sequence reads: CASSQGSGESYEQYF. The CDR3 DNA is TGTGCCAGCAGCCAAGGGTCAGGGGAATCCTACGAGCAGTACTTC.